What follows describes a single T cell receptor (beta chain). The entry originates in a study of blood T cell repertoires in COVID-19. The CDR3 totals 13 residues. The germline gives CDR1 SGHRS, CDR2 YFSETQ. The V end was cut by 3 bases, the J end by 3 bases, with 6 bases between. Libraries were prepared by immunoSEQ multiplex PCR; TCRdb keeps only in-frame clonotypes and omits some of them. The table lists 83,000 or so clones, roughly four fifths of them singletons. The specimen was peripheral blood. This TCR was sampled from a human donor in a cohort sampled during active COVID-19. The V gene is TRBV5-1, the J gene TRBJ2-2; no reliable D call. This CDR3 reads CASSSRYTGELFF. DNA of the CDR3: TGCGCCAGCAGCTCACGGTACACCGGGGAGCTGTTTTTT.